The 17 T cell receptor beta chains listed next were all sequenced from one sample in a study of OX40 agonist ivuxolimab in advanced cancers. Here immunoSEQ multiplex PCR was the method, and the copy in TCRdb shows in-frame clones only, minus some. The sample has tens of thousands of clones, more than 75% seen once; the top ten hold roughly 2.5%. This sample comprised CD4+ or CD8+ T cells sorted from blood, obtained in a trial of the OX40 agonist ivuxolimab. The receptors here all came from an adult with an advanced solid tumor such as melanoma, head and neck, liver or kidney cancer.

The V and J genes are TRBV4-3 and TRBJ1-6; D might be TRBD1 (5 bases). The V gene's germline CDR1 is LGHNA and CDR2 YSLEER. V lost 0 bases and J 1 base, leaving 13 bases between the germline ends. The CDR3 contains 18 residues. Written as DNA, the CDR3 is TGCGCCAGCAGCCAAGATTGGGGGGGTTTTTCCTATAATTCACCCCTCCACTTT. Translation gives CASSQDWGGFSYNSPLHF.

This clone has more than one count but fewer than ten. V and J are TRBV2 and TRBJ2-1; TRBD2 is a possible D gene (6 bases). The CDR3 length is 14 residues. V lost 2 bases, J lost 4 bases, and 9 bases lay in between. Germline lookup yields CDR1 SNHLY and CDR2 FYNNEI. The chain's CDR3 is CASSELSGYNEQFF. Here the CDR3 DNA reads TGTGCCAGCAGTGAACTTAGCGGTTACAATGAGCAGTTCTTC.

V and J are TRBV10-3 and TRBJ1-2; unclear D gene. V lost 10 bases to trimming and J lost 0 bases, with 18 bases between them. Germline V lookup: CDR1 ENHRY, CDR2 SYGVKD. The CDR3 length is 15 residues. CDR3 sequence (DNA): TGTGCCACCCTACCGGCCCTTCGGGCTAACTATGGCTACACCTTC. This translates into CATLPALRANYGYTF.

The chain has TRBV28 and TRBJ1-6; no definite D call. The CDR3 totals 15 residues. The germline CDR1 and CDR2 sequences are MDHEN and SYDVKM. V was cut by 7 bases and J by 9 bases, with 19 bases left in between. CDR3 residues: CASTAPSRGLSPLHF. The CDR3 coding sequence is TGTGCCAGCACCGCTCCCTCCCGTGGCCTTTCACCCCTCCACTTT.

The chain joins TRBV29-1 to TRBJ2-5; D uncertain. The CDR3 length is 12 residues. CDR1 SQVTM and CDR2 ANQGSEA come from the germline V gene. Trimming took 6 bases from V and 1 from J, leaving 9 bases between them. This CDR3 is CSVRISQETQYF. The CDR3 DNA sequence: TGCAGCGTAAGAATCTCCCAAGAGACCCAGTACTTC.

The CDR3 DNA is TGTGCCAGCAGCGTGACGATAGGTCCCGACACTGAAGCTTTCTTT. Encoded protein: CASSVTIGPDTEAFF. This chain joins TRBV9 and TRBJ1-1, with unresolved D. CDR1 and CDR2 (germline): SGDLS, YYNGEE. This CDR3 is built from 15 residues. Trimming stripped 2 bases from V and 3 bases from J, with 14 bases between.

J is TRBJ2-3 and V is TRBV28; D gene ambiguous. V was trimmed by 6 bases and J by 6 bases, leaving 13 bases between them. CDR3 length equals 13 residues. The germline V gene has CDR1 MDHEN and CDR2 SYDVKM. CDR3 sequence: CASSPNYWDTQYF. In nucleotides, the CDR3 is TGTGCCAGCAGCCCCAATTACTGGGATACGCAGTATTTT.

The V and J genes are TRBV5-8 and TRBJ2-7; D is ambiguous. The CDR3 covers 13 residues. CDR1 is SGHTS and CDR2 is YDEGEE in the germline V gene. V lost 5 bases, J lost 0 bases, and 9 bases lay in between. The chain's CDR3 is CASRWVGSYEQYF. DNA for the CDR3: TGTGCCAGCAGGTGGGTGGGCTCCTACGAGCAGTACTTC.

This clone has only one observation. The chain recombines TRBV7-3 with TRBJ2-2; 8 bases line up with TRBD1. CDR3 length: 15 amino acids. Unmatched junction bases numbered 6, after V lost 5 bases and J lost 4 bases. CDR1 and CDR2 from the germline V gene are SGHTA and FQGTGA. CDR3 sequence (DNA): TGTGCCAGCAGCACACAGGGGGTAGGCACCGGGGAGCTGTTTTTT. Residues: CASSTQGVGTGELFF.

The CDR3 nucleotides are TGTGCCAGCAGCGGGAGGGGGAACACTGAAGCTTTCTTT. Its translation: CASSGRGNTEAFF. This chain links TRBV5-8 with TRBJ1-1, with D perhaps matching TRBD1 (5 bases). The CDR3 has 13 residues. V lost 4 bases, J lost 1 base, and 8 bases lay in between. Germline loops: CDR1 SGHTS, CDR2 YDEGEE.

This sequence joins TRBV19 and TRBJ2-1; 10 bases agree with TRBD2. This CDR3 comprises 15 residues. The germline V gene has CDR1 LNHDA and CDR2 SQIVND (reference sequence). With 3 bases clipped from V and 8 bases from J, the junction kept 7 bases outside the gene matches. The CDR3 loop reads CASSIQAGGPDEQFF. As DNA, the CDR3 is TGTGCCAGTAGTATTCAAGCGGGGGGGCCGGATGAGCAGTTCTTC.

CDR3 in amino acids: CASSQDSQNNSPLHF. Here the CDR3 DNA reads TGCGCCAGCAGCCAAGACAGCCAGAATAATTCACCCCTCCACTTT. This chain links TRBV4-3 with TRBJ1-6, with unresolved D. The V and J ends lost 0 bases and 5 bases respectively, with 8 bases between them. Per germline, CDR1 LGHNA and CDR2 YSLEER. The CDR3 consists of 15 residues.

CDR3 protein: CASSQVATADYTQYF. Written as DNA, the CDR3 is TGCGCCAGCAGCCAAGTTGCGACGGCGGATTATACGCAGTATTTT. The chain links TRBV4-1 to TRBJ2-3, with D uncertain. This CDR3 spans 15 amino acids. CDR1 and CDR2 from the germline V gene are MGHRA and YSYEKL. V was clipped by 1 base and J by 7 bases, with 15 bases between them.

V and J are TRBV19 and TRBJ1-6; 8 nucleotides match TRBD1. The V and J ends lost 5 bases and 10 bases, in that order; junction bases with no gene match: 7. The CDR3 totals 14 residues. Per the germline V gene, CDR1 is LNHDA and CDR2 is SQIVND (reference sequence). The CDR3 protein is CASSSGQVRSPLHF. The DNA for the CDR3 is TGTGCCAGTAGTTCGGGACAGGTACGCTCACCCCTCCACTTT.

This clone was detected only once. V gene TRBV5-1 combines with J gene TRBJ2-2, with TRBD1 as a possible D gene (5 bases). The V end lost 4 bases, the J end lost 0 bases, and 7 bases lay between the germline ends. CDR3 length: 14 residues. Germline V gene lookup returns CDR1 SGHRS and CDR2 YFSETQ. This CDR3 reads CASSPTANTGELFF. CDR3 DNA: TGCGCCAGCAGCCCGACAGCGAACACCGGGGAGCTGTTTTTT. Based on the CDR3 plus reference TRBV5-1 and TRBJ2-2, the full variable domain is KAGVTQTPRYLIKTRGQQVTLSCSPISGHRSVSWYQQTPGQGLQFLFEYFSETQRNKGNFPGRFSGRQFSNSRSEMNVSTLELGDSALYLCASSPTANTGELFFGEGSRLTVL.

This clone has a single count. The V gene is TRBV4-1, the J gene TRBJ2-1; a weak D match, TRBD2 (5 bases). Trimming shortened V by 2 bases and J by 4 bases, and 12 bases separated the two germline ends. Looked up from germline, CDR1 is MGHRA and CDR2 is YSYEKL. The CDR3 runs 15 residues. The CDR3 here is CASSQLLVTYNEQFF. The CDR3 DNA sequence: TGCGCCAGCAGCCAACTACTAGTTACATACAATGAGCAGTTCTTC.

V and J are TRBV7-3 and TRBJ2-1, with 7 bases aligning to TRBD1. The CDR3 consists of 15 residues. J was trimmed by 6 bases and V by 3 bases; bases with no gene match: 8. CDR1 is SGHTA and CDR2 is FQGTGA in the germline V gene. CDR3 sequence reads: CASSFAPTGFNEQFF. CDR3 DNA sequence: TGTGCCAGCAGCTTTGCCCCGACAGGGTTCAATGAGCAGTTCTTC. Complete variable domain (other parts from reference TRBV7-3 and TRBJ2-1): GAGVSQTPSNKVTEKGKYVELRCDPISGHTALYWYRQSLGQGPEFLIYFQGTGAADDSGLPNDRFFAVRPEGSVSTLKIQRTERGDSAVYLCASSFAPTGFNEQFFGPGTRLTVL.